This section outlines one T cell receptor beta chain sequence together with its context. Here immunoSEQ multiplex PCR was the method, and the copy in TCRdb shows in-frame clones only, minus some. The sample gives 30,000 or so clones, about 91% of which show up once; about 8.6% is in the top ten. The sample comes from a study of PD-1 and CTLA-4 blockade in melanoma. The sequence came from a human donor with melanoma. Sequences were derived from CD8+ T cells from peripheral blood, sampled from a patient given anti-PD-1 treatment.

The CDR3 sequence: CASIWTDGLGAFF. The CDR3 DNA sequence: TGTGCCAGCATTTGGACGGATGGCCTTGGGGCTTTCTTT. The J gene is TRBJ1-1, the V gene TRBV6-6, with D unclear. The V end was cut by 7 bases, the J end by 11 bases, with 20 bases between. The CDR3 runs 13 residues. Germline lookup yields CDR1 MNHNY and CDR2 SVGAGI (reference sequence).